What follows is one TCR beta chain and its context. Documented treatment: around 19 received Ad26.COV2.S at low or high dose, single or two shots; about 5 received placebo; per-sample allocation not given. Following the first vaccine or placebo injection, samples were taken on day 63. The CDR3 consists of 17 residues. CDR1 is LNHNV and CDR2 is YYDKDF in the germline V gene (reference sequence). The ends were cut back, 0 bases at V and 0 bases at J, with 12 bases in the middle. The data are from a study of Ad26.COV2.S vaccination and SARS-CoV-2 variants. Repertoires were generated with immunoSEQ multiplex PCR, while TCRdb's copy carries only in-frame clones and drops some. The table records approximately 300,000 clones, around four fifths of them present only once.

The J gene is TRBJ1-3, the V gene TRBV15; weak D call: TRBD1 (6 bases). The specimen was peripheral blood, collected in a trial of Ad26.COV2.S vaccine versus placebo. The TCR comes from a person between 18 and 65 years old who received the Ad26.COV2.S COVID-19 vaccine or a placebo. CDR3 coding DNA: TGTGCCACCAGCAGAGATCCGACAGGCCGCTCTGGAAACACCATATATTTT. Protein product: CATSRDPTGRSGNTIYF.